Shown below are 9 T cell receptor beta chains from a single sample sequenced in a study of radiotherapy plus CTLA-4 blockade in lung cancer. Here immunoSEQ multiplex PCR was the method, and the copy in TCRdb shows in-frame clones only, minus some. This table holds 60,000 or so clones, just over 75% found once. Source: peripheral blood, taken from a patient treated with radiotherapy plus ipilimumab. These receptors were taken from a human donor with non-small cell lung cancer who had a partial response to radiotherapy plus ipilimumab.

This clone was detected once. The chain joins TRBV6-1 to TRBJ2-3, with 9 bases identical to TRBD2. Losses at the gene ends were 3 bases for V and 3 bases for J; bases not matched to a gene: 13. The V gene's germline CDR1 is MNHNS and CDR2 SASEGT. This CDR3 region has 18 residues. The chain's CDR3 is CASSEGGGSGGKTDTQYF. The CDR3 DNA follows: TGTGCCAGCAGTGAGGGGGGCGGGAGCGGGGGGAAGACAGATACGCAGTATTTT.

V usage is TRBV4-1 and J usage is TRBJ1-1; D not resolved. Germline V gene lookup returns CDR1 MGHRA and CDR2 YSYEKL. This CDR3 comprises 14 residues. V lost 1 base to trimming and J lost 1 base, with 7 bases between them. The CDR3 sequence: CASSQGHENTEAFF. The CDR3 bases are TGCGCCAGCAGCCAAGGACATGAGAACACTGAAGCTTTCTTT.

The CDR3 DNA is TGCGCCAGCAGCTTCGGACAGGACGGCACAGATACGCAGTATTTT. Its translation: CASSFGQDGTDTQYF. The chain links TRBV5-1 to TRBJ2-3; 7 bases align to TRBD1. V lost 2 bases, J lost 1 base, and 4 bases stayed unmatched. Germline V CDR1 and CDR2: SGHRS, YFSETQ. The CDR3 runs 15 residues.

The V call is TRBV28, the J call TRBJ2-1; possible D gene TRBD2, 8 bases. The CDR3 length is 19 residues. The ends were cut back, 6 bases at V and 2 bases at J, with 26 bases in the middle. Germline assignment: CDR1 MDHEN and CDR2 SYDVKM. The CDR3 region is CASSQRGDSLAGTYNEQFF. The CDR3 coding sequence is TGTGCCAGCAGCCAGAGAGGGGACAGTTTAGCGGGGACCTACAATGAGCAGTTCTTC.

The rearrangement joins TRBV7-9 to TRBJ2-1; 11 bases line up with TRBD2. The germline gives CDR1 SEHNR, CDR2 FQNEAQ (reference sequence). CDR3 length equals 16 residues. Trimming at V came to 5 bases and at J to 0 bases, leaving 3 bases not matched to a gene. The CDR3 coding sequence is TGTGCCAGCAGCACCACTAGCGGGGGCTCCTACAATGAGCAGTTCTTC. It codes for CASSTTSGGSYNEQFF.

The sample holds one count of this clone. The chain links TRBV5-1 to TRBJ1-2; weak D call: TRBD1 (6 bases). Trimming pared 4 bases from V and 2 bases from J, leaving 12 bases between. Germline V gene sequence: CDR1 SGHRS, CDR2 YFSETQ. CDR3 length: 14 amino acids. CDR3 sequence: CASSNPGQNYGYTF. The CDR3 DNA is TGCGCCAGCAGCAACCCTGGACAGAACTATGGCTACACCTTC.

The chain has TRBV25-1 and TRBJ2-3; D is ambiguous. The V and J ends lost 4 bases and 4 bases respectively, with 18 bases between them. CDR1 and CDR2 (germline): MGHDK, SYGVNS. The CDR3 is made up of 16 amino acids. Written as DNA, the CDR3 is TGTGCCAGCAGTGCCCCCGAAGCCCTGGGCGCAGATACGCAGTATTTT. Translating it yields CASSAPEALGADTQYF. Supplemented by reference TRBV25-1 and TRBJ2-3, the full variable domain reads EADIYQTPRYLVIGTGKKITLECSQTMGHDKMYWYQQDPGMELHLIHYSYGVNSTEKGDLSSESTVSRIRTEHFPLTLESARPSHTSQYLCASSAPEALGADTQYFGPGTRLTVL.

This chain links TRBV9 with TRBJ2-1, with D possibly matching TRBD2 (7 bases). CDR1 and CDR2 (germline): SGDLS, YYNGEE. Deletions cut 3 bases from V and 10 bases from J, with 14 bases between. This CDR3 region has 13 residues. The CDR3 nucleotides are TGTGCCAGCAGCGGCGAGGGGGGGCCAGAGCAGTTCTTC. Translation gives CASSGEGGPEQFF.

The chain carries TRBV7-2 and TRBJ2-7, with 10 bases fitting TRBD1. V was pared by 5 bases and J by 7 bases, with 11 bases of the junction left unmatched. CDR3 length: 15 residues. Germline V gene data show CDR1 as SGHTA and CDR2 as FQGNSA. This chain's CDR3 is CASSGAGTGDREQYF. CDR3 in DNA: TGTGCCAGCAGCGGGGCCGGGACAGGGGATCGGGAGCAGTACTTC.